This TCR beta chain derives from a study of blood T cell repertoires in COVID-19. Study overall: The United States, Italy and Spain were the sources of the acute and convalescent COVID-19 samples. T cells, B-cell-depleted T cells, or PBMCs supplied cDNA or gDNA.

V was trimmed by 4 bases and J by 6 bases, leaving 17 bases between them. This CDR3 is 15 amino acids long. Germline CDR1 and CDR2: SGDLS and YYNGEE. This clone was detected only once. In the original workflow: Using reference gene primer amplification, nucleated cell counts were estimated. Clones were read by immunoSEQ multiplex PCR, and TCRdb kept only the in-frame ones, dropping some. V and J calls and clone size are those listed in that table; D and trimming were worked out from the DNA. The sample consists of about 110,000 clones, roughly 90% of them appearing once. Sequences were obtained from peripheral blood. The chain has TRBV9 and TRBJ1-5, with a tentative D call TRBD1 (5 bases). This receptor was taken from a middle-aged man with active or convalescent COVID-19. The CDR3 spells CASSPEDNGRQPQHF. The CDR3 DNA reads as TGTGCCAGCAGCCCAGAGGACAACGGGCGTCAGCCCCAGCATTTT.